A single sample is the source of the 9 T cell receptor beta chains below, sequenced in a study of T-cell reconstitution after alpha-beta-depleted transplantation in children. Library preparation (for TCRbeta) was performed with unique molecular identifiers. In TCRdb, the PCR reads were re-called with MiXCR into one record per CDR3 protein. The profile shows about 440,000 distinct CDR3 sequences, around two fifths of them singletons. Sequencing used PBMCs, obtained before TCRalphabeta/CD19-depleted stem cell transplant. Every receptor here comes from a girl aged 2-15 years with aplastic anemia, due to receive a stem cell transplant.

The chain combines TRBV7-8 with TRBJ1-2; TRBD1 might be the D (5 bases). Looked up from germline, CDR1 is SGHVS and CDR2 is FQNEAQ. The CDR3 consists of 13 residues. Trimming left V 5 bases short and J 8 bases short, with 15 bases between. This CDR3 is CASSQGVAVGYTF. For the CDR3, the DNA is TGTGCCAGCAGCCAAGGGGTCGCGGTCGGCTACACCTTC.

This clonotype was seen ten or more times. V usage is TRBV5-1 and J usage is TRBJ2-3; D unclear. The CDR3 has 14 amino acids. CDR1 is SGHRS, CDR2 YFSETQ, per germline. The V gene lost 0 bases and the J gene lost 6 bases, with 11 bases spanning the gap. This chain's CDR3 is CASSLGRSIDTQYF. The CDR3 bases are TGCGCCAGCAGCTTGGGGCGGTCAATCGATACGCAGTATTTT.

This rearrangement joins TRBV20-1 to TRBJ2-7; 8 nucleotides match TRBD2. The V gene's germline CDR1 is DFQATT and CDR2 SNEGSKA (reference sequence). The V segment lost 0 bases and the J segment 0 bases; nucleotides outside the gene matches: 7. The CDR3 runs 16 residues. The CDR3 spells CSARDPGGRFSYEQYF. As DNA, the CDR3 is TGCAGTGCTAGAGATCCGGGCGGGAGGTTCTCCTACGAGCAGTACTTC.

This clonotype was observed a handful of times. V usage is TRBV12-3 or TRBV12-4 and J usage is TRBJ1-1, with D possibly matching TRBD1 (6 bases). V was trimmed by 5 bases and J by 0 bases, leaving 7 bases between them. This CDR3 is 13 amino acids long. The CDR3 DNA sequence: TGTGCCAGCAGTCACAGGGTGAACACTGAAGCTTTCTTT. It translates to CASSHRVNTEAFF.

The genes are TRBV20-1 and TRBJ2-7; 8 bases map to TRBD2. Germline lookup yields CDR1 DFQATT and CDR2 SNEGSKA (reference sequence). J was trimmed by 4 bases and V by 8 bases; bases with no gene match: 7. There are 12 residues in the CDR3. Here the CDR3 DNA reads TGCAGTTCCTCGGGGGGGCCTTACGAGCAGTACTTC. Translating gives CSSSGGPYEQYF.

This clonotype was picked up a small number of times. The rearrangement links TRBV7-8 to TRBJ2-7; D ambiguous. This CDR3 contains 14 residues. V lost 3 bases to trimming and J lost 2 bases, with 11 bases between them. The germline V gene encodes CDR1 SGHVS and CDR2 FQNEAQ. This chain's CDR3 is CASSFSGQPYEQYF. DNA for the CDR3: TGTGCCAGCAGCTTTTCGGGTCAACCCTACGAGCAGTACTTC.

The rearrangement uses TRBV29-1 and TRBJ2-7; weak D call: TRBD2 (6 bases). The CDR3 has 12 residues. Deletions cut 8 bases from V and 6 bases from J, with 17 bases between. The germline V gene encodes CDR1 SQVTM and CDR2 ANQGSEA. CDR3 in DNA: TGCAGCCTGGGGGGTCGGCGCTGCGAGCAGTACTTC. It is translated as CSLGGRRCEQYF.

CDR3 DNA: TGCAGTGCTAGTGACCCTGGACTAGCGGGATCCTACGAGCAGTACTTC. Protein: CSASDPGLAGSYEQYF. The chain employs TRBV20-1 and TRBJ2-7; 12 bases match TRBD2. There are 16 residues in the CDR3. Germline CDR1 is DFQATT and CDR2 is SNEGSKA (reference sequence). The V gene end was trimmed by 3 bases and the J gene end by 1 base; junction bases not matched to a gene: 7.

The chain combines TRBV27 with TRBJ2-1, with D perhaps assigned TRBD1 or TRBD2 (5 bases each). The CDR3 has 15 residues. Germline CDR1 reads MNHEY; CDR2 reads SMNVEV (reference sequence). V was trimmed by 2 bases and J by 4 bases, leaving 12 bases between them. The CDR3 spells CASSLDSEGYNEQFF. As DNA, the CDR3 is TGTGCCAGCAGTTTAGACAGCGAGGGGTACAATGAGCAGTTCTTC.